This TCR beta chain emerged from a study of human T cells and chemical hapten exposure. Turning to the study itself: Minor pooled library volume differences mainly drove per-sample TCR yield variation. Broader study findings: DPC sensitization produced no change in TCRs with frequency above 1 in 1000.

The time point: healthy volunteer bleed at 2 weeks. Total RNA came from unfractionated whole blood. Trimming cost V 1 base and J 15 bases, with 25 bases left between them. The CDR3 loop spans 15 amino acids. CDR1 is DFQATT and CDR2 is SNEGSKA in the germline V gene (reference sequence). The library gave individual cDNA molecules unique molecular identifiers. Under the authors' procedure: Sampled TCR counts reached a median of roughly 100,000 per sample, with values ranging from roughly 20,000 to 750,000. MiXCR, applied by TCRdb to the RACE reads, yields one record per CDR3 protein. These V and J calls originate from TCRdb's pipeline instead of the authors' own analysis. The data hold 130,000 or so distinct CDR3 sequences, with approximately 9.1% observed a single time. This clonotype came up many times. Its target is unknown.

Specimen: whole blood. This sequence originates from a male donor in good health. Some clones in this sample may be carry-over from other donors' samples. The chain joins TRBV20-1 to TRBJ2-1; possibly TRBD2 for D (6 bases). The chain's CDR3 is CSARGRTGTWSGWFF. In DNA, the CDR3 is TGCAGTGCTAGAGGACGGACCGGGACCTGGAGCGGGTGGTTCTTC.